This is a list of T cell receptor beta chains from one sample in a study of cytomegalovirus exposure and HLA in healthy donors. Profiling relied on immunoSEQ multiplex PCR, and the TCRdb table lists in-frame clones only, not all of them. The table includes under 200,000 clones, more than 80% detected once. Sequenced: PBMCs. The receptors shown here come from a woman aged 18 to 35 in good health and CMV-seropositive. The CDR3 runs from the conserved cysteine through the conserved F or W. The D gene is left open where the match is weak. Clone size is shown for a subset of rows, as once, few, many or a class of expanded clone.

V gene: TRBV7-8
D gene: -
clone size: -
J gene: TRBJ2-7
CDR3 DNA: TGTGCCAGCAAACGACAGAGCTCCTACGAGCAGTACTTC
CDR3 protein: CASKRQSSYEQYF

V gene: TRBV29-1
D gene: TRBD1
clone size: -
J gene: TRBJ1-1
CDR3 DNA: TGCAGCGGTGCTGAGGACAGGCTGGGGGAAGCTTTCTTT
CDR3 protein: CSGAEDRLGEAFF

V gene: TRBV30
D gene: -
clone size: -
J gene: TRBJ1-4
CDR3 DNA: TGTGCCTGGAGACCCCCAGGCAGGTGGTTAAATGAAAAACTGTTTTTT
CDR3 protein: CAWRPPGRWLNEKLFF

V gene: TRBV9
D gene: -
clone size: -
J gene: TRBJ1-1
CDR3 DNA: TGTGCCAGCAGCGTAGACAGGGTCATCACTGAAGCTTTCTTT
CDR3 protein: CASSVDRVITEAFF

V gene: TRBV2
D gene: -
clone size: once
J gene: TRBJ2-7
CDR3 DNA: TGTGCCAGCAGCGTGGCTGCCTCCTACGAGCAGTACTTC
CDR3 protein: CASSVAASYEQYF

V gene: TRBV9
D gene: -
clone size: -
J gene: TRBJ1-1
CDR3 DNA: TGTGCCAGCAGCGTAGGGACAGAGAACACTGAAGCTTTCTTT
CDR3 protein: CASSVGTENTEAFF

V gene: TRBV15
D gene: TRBD2
clone size: once
J gene: TRBJ2-5
CDR3 DNA: TGTGCCACCAGCAGAGTACTAGCGGGGGCGTGGGAGACCCAGTACTTC
CDR3 protein: CATSRVLAGAWETQYF

V gene: TRBV4-2
D gene: -
clone size: -
J gene: TRBJ1-5
CDR3 DNA: TGTGCCAGCAGCCCCGATACCCCCGGGACAACGACTAATCAGCCCCAGCATTTT
CDR3 protein: CASSPDTPGTTTNQPQHF

V gene: TRBV6-6
D gene: TRBD1
clone size: -
J gene: TRBJ2-5
CDR3 DNA: TGTGCCAGCGGTTTGGGACAGGGCCAGACCCAGTACTTC
CDR3 protein: CASGLGQGQTQYF

V gene: TRBV7-2
D gene: -
clone size: -
J gene: TRBJ1-1
CDR3 DNA: TGTGCCAGCAGCTTAGAGGCAGGGTGGAACACTGAAGCTTTCTTT
CDR3 protein: CASSLEAGWNTEAFF

V gene: TRBV7-2
D gene: -
clone size: -
J gene: TRBJ2-7
CDR3 DNA: TGTGCCAGCAGCTTATTCCCCTTAGCGGACTCCTACGAGCAGTACTTC
CDR3 protein: CASSLFPLADSYEQYF

V gene: TRBV7-9
D gene: -
clone size: -
J gene: TRBJ2-7
CDR3 DNA: TGTGCCAGCAGCCAGAGCGGGCTCCACTACGAGCAGTACTTC
CDR3 protein: CASSQSGLHYEQYF